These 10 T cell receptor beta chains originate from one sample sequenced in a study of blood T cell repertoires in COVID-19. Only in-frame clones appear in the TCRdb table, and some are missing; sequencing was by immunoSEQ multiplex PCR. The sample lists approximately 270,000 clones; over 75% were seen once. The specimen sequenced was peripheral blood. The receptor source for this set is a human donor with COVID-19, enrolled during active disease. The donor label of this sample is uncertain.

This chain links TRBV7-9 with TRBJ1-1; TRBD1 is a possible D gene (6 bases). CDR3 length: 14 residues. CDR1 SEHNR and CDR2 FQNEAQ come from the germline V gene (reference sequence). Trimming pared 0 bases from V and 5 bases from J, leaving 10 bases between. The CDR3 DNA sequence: TGTGCCAGCAGCTTAGCACAGGGTAGGACTGAAGCTTTCTTT. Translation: CASSLAQGRTEAFF.

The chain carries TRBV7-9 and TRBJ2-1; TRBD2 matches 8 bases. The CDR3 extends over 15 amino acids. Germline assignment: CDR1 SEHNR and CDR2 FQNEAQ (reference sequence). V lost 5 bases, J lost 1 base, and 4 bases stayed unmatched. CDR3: CASSDSGGSYNEQFF. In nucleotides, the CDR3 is TGTGCCAGCAGCGACAGCGGGGGATCCTACAATGAGCAGTTCTTC.

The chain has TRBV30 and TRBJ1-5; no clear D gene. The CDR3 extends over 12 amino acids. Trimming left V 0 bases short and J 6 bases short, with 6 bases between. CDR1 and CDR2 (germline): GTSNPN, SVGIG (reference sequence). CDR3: CAWSVLGQPQHF. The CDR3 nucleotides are TGTGCCTGGAGTGTTCTAGGTCAGCCCCAGCATTTT.

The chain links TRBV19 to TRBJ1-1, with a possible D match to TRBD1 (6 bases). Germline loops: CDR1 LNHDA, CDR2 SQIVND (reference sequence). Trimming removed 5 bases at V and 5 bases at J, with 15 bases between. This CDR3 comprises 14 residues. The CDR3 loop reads CASSGTYRDTEAFF. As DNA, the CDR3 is TGTGCCAGTAGTGGAACGTACAGGGATACTGAAGCTTTCTTT.

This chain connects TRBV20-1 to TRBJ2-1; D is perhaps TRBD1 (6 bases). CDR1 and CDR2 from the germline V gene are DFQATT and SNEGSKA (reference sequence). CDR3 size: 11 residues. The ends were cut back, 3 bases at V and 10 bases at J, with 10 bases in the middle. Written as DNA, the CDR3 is TGCAGTGCTAGGGACAGTTACGAGCAGTTCTTC. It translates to CSARDSYEQFF.

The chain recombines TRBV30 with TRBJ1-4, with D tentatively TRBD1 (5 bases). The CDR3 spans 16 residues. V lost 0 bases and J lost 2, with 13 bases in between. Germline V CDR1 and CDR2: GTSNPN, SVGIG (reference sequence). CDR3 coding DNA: TGTGCCTGGAGTGTGGACTCCGGGGGGACTAATGAAAAACTGTTTTTT. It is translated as CAWSVDSGGTNEKLFF.

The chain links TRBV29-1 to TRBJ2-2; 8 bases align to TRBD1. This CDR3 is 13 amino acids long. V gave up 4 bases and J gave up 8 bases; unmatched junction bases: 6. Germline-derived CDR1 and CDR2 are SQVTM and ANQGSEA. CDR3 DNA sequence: TGCAGCGTTGGTCAGGGGGCAGGAGGGGAGCTGTTTTTT. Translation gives CSVGQGAGGELFF.

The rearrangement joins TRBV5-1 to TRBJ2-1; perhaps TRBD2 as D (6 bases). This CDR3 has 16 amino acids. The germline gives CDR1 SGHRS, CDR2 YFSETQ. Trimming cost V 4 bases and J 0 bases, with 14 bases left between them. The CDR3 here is CASSTEAGSSYNEQFF. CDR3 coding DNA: TGCGCCAGCAGCACGGAAGCGGGCAGCTCCTACAATGAGCAGTTCTTC. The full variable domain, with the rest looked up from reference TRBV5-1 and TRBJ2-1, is KAGVTQTPRYLIKTRGQQVTLSCSPISGHRSVSWYQQTPGQGLQFLFEYFSETQRNKGNFPGRFSGRQFSNSRSEMNVSTLELGDSALYLCASSTEAGSSYNEQFFGPGTRLTVL.

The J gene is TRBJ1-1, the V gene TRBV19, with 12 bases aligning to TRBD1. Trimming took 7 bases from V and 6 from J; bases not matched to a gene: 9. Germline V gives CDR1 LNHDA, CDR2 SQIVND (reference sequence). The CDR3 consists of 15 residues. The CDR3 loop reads CASTQEGTGGSEAFF. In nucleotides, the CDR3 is TGTGCCAGTACCCAAGAGGGGACAGGGGGCTCTGAAGCTTTCTTT.

The CDR3: CASSPETSWLYNEQFF. The CDR3, as DNA: TGTGCCAGCTCACCTGAGACTAGCTGGCTTTACAATGAGCAGTTCTTC. V usage is TRBV18 and J usage is TRBJ2-1; 7 nucleotides agree with TRBD2. This CDR3 is built from 16 residues. The germline gives CDR1 KGHSH, CDR2 LQKENI. The trim removed 3 bases at V and 4 bases at J, leaving 9 bases unmatched.